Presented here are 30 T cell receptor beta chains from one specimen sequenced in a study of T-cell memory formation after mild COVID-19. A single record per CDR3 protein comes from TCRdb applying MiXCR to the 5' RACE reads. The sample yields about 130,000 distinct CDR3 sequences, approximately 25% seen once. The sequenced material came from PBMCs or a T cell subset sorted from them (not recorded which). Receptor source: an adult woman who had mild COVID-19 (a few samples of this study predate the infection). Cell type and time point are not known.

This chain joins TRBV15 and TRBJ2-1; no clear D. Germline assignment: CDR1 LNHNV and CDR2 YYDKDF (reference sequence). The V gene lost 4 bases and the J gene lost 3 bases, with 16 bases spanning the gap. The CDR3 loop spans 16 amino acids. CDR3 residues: CATSTPASWDYNEQFF. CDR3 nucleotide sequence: TGTGCCACCAGCACACCCGCCTCGTGGGACTACAATGAGCAGTTCTTC.

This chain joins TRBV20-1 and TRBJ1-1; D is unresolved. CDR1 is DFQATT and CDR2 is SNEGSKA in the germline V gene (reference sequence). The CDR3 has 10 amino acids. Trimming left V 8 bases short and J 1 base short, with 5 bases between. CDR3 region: CSLTNTEAFF. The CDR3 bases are TGCAGTCTCACGAACACTGAAGCTTTCTTT.

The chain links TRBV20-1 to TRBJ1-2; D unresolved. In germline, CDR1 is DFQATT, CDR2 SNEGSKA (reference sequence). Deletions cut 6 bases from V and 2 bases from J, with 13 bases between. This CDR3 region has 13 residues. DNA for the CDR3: TGCAGTGCCCCGATGTTAGAAAACTATGGCTACACCTTC. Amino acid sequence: CSAPMLENYGYTF.

CDR3 region: CAWSVGSDTQYF. CDR3 DNA: TGTGCCTGGAGTGTTGGATCTGATACGCAGTATTTT. The rearrangement joins TRBV30 to TRBJ2-3, with no clear D. Trimming shortened V by 0 bases and J by 6 bases, and 7 bases separated the two germline ends. There are 12 residues in the CDR3. Germline CDR1 reads GTSNPN; CDR2 reads SVGIG (reference sequence).

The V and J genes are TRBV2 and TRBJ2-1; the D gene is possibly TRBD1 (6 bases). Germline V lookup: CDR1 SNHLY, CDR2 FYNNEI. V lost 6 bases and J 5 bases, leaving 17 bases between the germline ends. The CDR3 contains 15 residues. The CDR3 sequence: CASREPGHPNNEQFF. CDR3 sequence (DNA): TGTGCCAGCAGGGAACCGGGACACCCGAACAATGAGCAGTTCTTC.

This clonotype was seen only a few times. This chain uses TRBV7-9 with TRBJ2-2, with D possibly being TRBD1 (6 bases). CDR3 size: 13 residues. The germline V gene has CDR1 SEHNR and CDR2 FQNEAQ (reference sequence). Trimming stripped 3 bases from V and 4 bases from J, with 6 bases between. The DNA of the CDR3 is TGTGCCAGCAGCTTGACAGGCACCGGGGAGCTGTTTTTT. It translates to CASSLTGTGELFF.

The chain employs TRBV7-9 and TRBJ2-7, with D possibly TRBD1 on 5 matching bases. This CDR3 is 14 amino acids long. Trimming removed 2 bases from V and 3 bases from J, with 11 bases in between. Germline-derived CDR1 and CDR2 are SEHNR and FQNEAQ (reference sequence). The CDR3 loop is CASSLYSGIYEQYF. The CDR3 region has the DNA TGTGCCAGCAGCTTATATTCAGGGATCTACGAGCAGTACTTC.

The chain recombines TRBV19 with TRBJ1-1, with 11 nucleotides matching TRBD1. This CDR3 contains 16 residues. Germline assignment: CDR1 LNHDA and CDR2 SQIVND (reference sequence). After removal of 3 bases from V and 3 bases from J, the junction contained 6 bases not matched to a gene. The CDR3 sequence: CASSMDRGRGDTEAFF. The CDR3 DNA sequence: TGTGCCAGTAGTATGGACAGGGGGCGCGGGGACACTGAAGCTTTCTTT.

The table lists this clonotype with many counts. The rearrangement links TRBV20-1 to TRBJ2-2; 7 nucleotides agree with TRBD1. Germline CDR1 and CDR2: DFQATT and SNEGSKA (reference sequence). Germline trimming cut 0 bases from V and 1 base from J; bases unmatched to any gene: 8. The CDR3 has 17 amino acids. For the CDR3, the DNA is TGCAGTGCTAGAGATCAAAGGGGGCCAGAGAACACCGGGGAGCTGTTTTTT. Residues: CSARDQRGPENTGELFF.

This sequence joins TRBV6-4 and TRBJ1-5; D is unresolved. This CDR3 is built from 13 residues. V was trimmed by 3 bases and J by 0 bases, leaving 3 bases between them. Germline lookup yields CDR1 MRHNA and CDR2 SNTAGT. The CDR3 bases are TGTGCCAGCAGTGAGGGTAGCAATCAGCCCCAGCATTTT. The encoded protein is CASSEGSNQPQHF.

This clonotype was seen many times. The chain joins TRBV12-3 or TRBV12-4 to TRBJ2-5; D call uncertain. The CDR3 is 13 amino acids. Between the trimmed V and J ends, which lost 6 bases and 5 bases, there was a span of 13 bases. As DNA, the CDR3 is TGTGCCAGCAGCCCGGCGCGGCGTGAGACCCAGTACTTC. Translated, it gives CASSPARRETQYF.

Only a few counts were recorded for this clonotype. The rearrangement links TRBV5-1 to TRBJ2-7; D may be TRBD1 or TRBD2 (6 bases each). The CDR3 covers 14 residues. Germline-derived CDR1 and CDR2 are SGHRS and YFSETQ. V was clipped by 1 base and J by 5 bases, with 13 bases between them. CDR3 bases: TGCGCCAGCAGCTTGTACCCGGGGGCAAACGAGCAGTACTTC. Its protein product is CASSLYPGANEQYF.

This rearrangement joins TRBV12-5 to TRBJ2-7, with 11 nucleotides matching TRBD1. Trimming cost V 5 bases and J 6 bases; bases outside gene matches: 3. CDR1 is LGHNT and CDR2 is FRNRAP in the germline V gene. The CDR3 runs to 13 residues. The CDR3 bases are TGTGCTAGTGGTGGGGGACAGGGGGGCGAGCAGTACTTC. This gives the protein CASGGGQGGEQYF.

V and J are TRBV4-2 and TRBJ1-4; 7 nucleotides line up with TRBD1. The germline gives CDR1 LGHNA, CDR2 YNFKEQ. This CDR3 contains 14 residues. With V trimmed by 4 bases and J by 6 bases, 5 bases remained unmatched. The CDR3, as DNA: TGTGCCAGCAGCCCAGGGACAGCGGATGAAAAACTGTTTTTT. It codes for CASSPGTADEKLFF.

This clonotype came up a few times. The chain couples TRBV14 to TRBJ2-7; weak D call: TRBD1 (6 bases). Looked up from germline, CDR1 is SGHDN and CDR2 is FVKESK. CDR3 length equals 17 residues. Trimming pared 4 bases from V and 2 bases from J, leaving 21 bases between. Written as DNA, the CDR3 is TGTGCCAGCAGCCGCTCTACTGCCGGGACACACACCTACGAGCAGTACTTC. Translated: CASSRSTAGTHTYEQYF.

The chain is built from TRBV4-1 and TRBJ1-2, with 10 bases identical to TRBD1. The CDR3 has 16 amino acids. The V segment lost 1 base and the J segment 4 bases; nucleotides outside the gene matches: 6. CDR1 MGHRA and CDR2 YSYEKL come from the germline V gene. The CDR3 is CASSQGRGQGFYGYTF. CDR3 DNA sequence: TGCGCCAGCAGCCAAGGGAGGGGACAGGGGTTCTATGGCTACACCTTC.

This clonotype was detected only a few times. In DNA form, the CDR3 reads TGCAGTGCTAGAGATGAAGGGGGTTGGGACACTGAAGCTTTCTTT. This sequence encodes CSARDEGGWDTEAFF. This chain joins TRBV20-1 and TRBJ1-1, with D perhaps matching TRBD1 (6 bases). This CDR3 spans 15 amino acids. V lost 0 bases to trimming and J lost 3 bases, with 14 bases between them. In germline, CDR1 is DFQATT, CDR2 SNEGSKA (reference sequence).

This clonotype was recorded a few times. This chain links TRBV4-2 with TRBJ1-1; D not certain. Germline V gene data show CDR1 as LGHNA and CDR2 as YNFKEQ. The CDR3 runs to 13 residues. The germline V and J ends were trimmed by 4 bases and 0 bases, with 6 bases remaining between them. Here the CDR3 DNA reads TGTGCCAGCAGCCCGACACTGAACACTGAAGCTTTCTTT. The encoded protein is CASSPTLNTEAFF.

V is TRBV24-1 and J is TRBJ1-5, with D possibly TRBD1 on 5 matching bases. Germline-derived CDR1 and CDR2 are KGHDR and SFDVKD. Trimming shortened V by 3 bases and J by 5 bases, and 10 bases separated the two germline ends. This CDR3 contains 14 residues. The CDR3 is CATSDAQGDQPQHF. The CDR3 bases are TGTGCCACCAGTGATGCCCAGGGTGATCAGCCCCAGCATTTT.

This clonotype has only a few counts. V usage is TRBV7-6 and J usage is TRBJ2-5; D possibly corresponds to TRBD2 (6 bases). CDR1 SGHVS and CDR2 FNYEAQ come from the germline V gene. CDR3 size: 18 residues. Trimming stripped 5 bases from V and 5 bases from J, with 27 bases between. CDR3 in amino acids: CASSPPLWASGTGETQYF. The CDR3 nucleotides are TGTGCCAGCAGCCCCCCTCTTTGGGCCTCAGGGACTGGGGAGACCCAGTACTTC.

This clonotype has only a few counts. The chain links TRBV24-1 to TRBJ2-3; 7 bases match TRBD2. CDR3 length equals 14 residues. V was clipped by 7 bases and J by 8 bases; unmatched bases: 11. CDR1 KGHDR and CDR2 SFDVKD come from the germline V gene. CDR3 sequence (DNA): TGTGCCACCAGATCTAGCGGCGTTTTGGGTACGCAGTATTTT. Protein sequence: CATRSSGVLGTQYF.

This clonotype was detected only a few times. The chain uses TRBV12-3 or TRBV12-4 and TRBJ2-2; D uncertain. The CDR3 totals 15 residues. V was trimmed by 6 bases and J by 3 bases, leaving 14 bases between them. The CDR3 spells CASRSSEWDTGELFF. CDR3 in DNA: TGTGCCAGCAGGTCCTCGGAATGGGACACCGGGGAGCTGTTTTTT.

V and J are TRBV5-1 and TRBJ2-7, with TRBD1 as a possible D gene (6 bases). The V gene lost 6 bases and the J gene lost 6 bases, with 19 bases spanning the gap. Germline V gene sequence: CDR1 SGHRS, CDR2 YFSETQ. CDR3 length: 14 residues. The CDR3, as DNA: TGCGCCAGCACCCTATGGGGGCCTCCGGGCGAGCAGTACTTC. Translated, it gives CASTLWGPPGEQYF.

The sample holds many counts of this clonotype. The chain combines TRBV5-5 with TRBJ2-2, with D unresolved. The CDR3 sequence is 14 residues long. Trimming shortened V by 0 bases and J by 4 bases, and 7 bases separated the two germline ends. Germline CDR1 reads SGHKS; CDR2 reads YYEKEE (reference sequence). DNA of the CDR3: TGTGCCAGCAGCTTGGGAGGATTCACCGGGGAGCTGTTTTTT. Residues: CASSLGGFTGELFF.

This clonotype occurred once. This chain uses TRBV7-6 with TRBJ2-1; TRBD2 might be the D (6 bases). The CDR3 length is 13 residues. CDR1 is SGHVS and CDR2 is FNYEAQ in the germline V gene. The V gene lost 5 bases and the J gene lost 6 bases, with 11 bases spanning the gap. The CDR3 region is CASSPVEGNEQFF. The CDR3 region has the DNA TGTGCCAGCAGCCCCGTGGAGGGCAATGAGCAGTTCTTC.

The CDR3 loop is CATSSRGPPESFF. The CDR3 nucleotides read TGTGCCACCAGCTCCCGCGGCCCACCGGAGTCTTTCTTT. The rearrangement joins TRBV15 to TRBJ1-1; D is undetermined. V lost 5 bases and J lost 12, with 19 bases in between. The CDR3 consists of 13 residues. In germline, CDR1 is LNHNV, CDR2 YYDKDF (reference sequence).

The CDR3 sequence: CASSLENTVTGLSTEAFF. The CDR3 DNA sequence: TGTGCCAGCAGCTTAGAAAACACCGTGACAGGCCTTTCCACTGAAGCTTTCTTT. The chain joins TRBV7-8 to TRBJ1-1; D possibly corresponds to TRBD1 (6 bases). CDR3 size: 18 residues. The ends were cut back, 1 base at V and 4 bases at J, with 22 bases in the middle. CDR1 and CDR2 from the germline V gene are SGHVS and FQNEAQ.

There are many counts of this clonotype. CDR3 protein: CASSLLPGQGTGELFF. CDR3 nucleotides: TGTGCCAGCAGCCTCCTCCCGGGACAGGGGACCGGGGAGCTGTTTTTT. The chain uses TRBV7-7 and TRBJ2-2, with 10 bases identical to TRBD1. CDR3 size: 16 residues. Per the germline V gene, CDR1 is SSHAT and CDR2 is FNYEAQ (reference sequence). V was clipped by 5 bases and J by 5 bases; unmatched bases: 8. The full variable domain, its missing parts supplied by reference TRBV7-7 and TRBJ2-2, is GAGVSQSPRYKVTKRGQDVTLRCDPISSHATLYWYQQALGQGPEFLTYFNYEAQPDKSGLPSDRFSAERPEGSISTLTIQRTEQRDSAMYRCASSLLPGQGTGELFFGEGSRLTVL.

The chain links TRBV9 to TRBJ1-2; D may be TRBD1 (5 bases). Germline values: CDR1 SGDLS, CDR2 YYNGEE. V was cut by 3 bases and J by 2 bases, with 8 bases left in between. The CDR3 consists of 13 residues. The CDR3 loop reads CASSGRQNYGYTF. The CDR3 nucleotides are TGTGCCAGCAGCGGAAGACAGAACTATGGCTACACCTTC.

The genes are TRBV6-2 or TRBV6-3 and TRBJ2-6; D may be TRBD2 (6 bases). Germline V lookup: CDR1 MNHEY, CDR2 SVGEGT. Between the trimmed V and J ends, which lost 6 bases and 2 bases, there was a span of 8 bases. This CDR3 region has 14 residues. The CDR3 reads CASSPGAGANVLTF. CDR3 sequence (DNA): TGTGCCAGCAGCCCGGGAGCTGGGGCCAACGTCCTGACTTTC.